Each of the 2 T cell receptor beta chains below was sequenced from the same sample in a study of T cell changes during pregnancy in multiple sclerosis. Profiling relied on immunoSEQ multiplex PCR, and the TCRdb table lists in-frame clones only, not all of them. This sample has roughly 35,000 clones; roughly 90% occur once, and the top ten carry under 5%. Material: CD8+ T cells from peripheral blood mononuclear cells, obtained after pregnancy. Receptors originate from a female donor with multiple sclerosis, enrolled in a pregnancy study.

The chain uses TRBV6-1 and TRBJ2-2; TRBD2 matches at 7 bases. The CDR3 covers 15 residues. CDR1 and CDR2 from the germline V gene are MNHNS and SASEGT. With V trimmed by 10 bases and J by 0 bases, 8 bases remained unmatched. The DNA for the CDR3 is TGTGCCACCGTCCCGGGACTACCGAACACCGGGGAGCTGTTTTTT. Protein product: CATVPGLPNTGELFF.

The chain couples TRBV27 to TRBJ1-6; weak D call: TRBD1 (5 bases). Germline CDR1 MNHEY, CDR2 SMNVEV (reference sequence). The V gene lost 3 bases and the J gene lost 5 bases, with 8 bases spanning the gap. This CDR3 region has 14 residues. This CDR3 is CASSFGHNNSPLHF. Here the CDR3 DNA reads TGTGCCAGCAGTTTCGGACATAATAATTCACCCCTCCACTTT.